A selection of T cell receptor beta chains follows, all from one sample in a study of control samples from healthy donors and cancer patients. This table comes from immunoSEQ multiplex PCR, and its TCRdb copy is limited to in-frame clones, with some not included. Seen here are some 130,000 clones, approximately 94% observed once, and the top ten hold 3.6%. The material sequenced was blood. The receptors shown here come from a man aged 25-40 years in good health. Each CDR3 is given with its conserved first and last residue. The D gene is left open where the match is weak. Clone size is stated in some rows and not others, as once, few, many or a class when expanded.

cdr3_aa cdr3_nt v_call d_call clone_size j_call
CASSYSGDSPLHF TGTGCCAGCAGTTACTCGGGTGATTCACCCCTCCACTTT TRBV6-5 - - TRBJ1-6
CASSPLGGLLNTEAFF TGTGCCAGCAGCCCTCTTGGGGGGCTACTGAACACTGAAGCTTTCTTT TRBV14 - - TRBJ1-1
CASSQGGGTNYGYTF TGTGCCAGCAGCCAAGGGGGGGGCACTAACTATGGCTACACCTTC TRBV9 - - TRBJ1-2
CASSSGGNQPQHF TGTGCCAGCTCATCAGGAGGCAATCAGCCCCAGCATTTT TRBV18 - - TRBJ1-5
CASSAVTEEAFF TGTGCCAGCAGCGCCGTCACAGAAGAAGCTTTCTTT TRBV9 - - TRBJ1-1
CAWSGTSGGAFRFWRAGELFF TGTGCCTGGAGTGGGACTAGCGGGGGGGCCTTTCGGTTCTGGCGTGCCGGGGAGCTGTTTTTT TRBV30 TRBD2 - TRBJ2-2
CASSPRPRETQYF TGTGCCAGCTCACCCAGGCCCCGGGAGACCCAGTACTTC TRBV18 - - TRBJ2-5
CASSPGTSGGTRVKYF TGCGCCAGCAGCCCCGGGACTAGCGGGGGTACACGCGTCAAGTATTTT TRBV4-1 TRBD2 - TRBJ2-3
CASSSLPGGQFF TGTGCCAGCAGCTCCCTCCCGGGCGGGCAGTTCTTC TRBV7-9 - - TRBJ2-1
CASSEAYGTYNEKLFF TGTGCCAGCAGTGAAGCATATGGGACTTATAATGAAAAACTGTTTTTT TRBV6-1 - - TRBJ1-4
CASRLGQGGLEGSPLHF TGTGCCAGCAGATTGGGGCAGGGAGGGCTGGAGGGTTCACCCCTCCACTTT TRBV7-8 - - TRBJ1-6
CASSVGTGNYGYTF TGTGCCAGCAGCGTAGGGACAGGAAACTATGGCTACACCTTC TRBV9 TRBD1 once TRBJ1-2
CASRWGGADEQFF TGTGCCAGCAGGTGGGGCGGGGCAGATGAGCAGTTCTTC TRBV2 - - TRBJ2-1
CATGGREDSPLHF TGTGCCACCGGCGGAAGGGAGGATTCACCCCTCCACTTT TRBV10-3 - - TRBJ1-6
CASSPVRSYTEAFF TGTGCCAGCAGTCCCGTCCGGAGCTACACTGAAGCTTTCTTT TRBV6-5 - - TRBJ1-1
CASSSIGTGGYTF TGTGCCAGCAGTTCGATCGGGACGGGCGGCTACACCTTC TRBV6-2/TRBV6-3 - - TRBJ1-2
CASSLAFNYGYTF TGTGCCAGCAGCTTGGCCTTTAACTATGGCTACACCTTC TRBV5-5 - - TRBJ1-2
CASSAPNRASSYNEQFF TGTGCCAGCTCGGCCCCGAACCGGGCAAGCTCCTACAATGAGCAGTTCTTC TRBV12-1 - once TRBJ2-1
CATSRSGGPGGELFF TGTGCCACCAGCCGTAGCGGGGGGCCGGGCGGGGAGCTGTTTTTT TRBV28 TRBD2 - TRBJ2-2
CASSGTGPATQYF TGCGCCAGCAGTGGGACAGGGCCCGCTACGCAGTATTTT TRBV10-1 TRBD1 - TRBJ2-3
CASSLTGGRGYTF TGTGCCAGCAGCCTCACAGGGGGAAGAGGCTACACCTTC TRBV7-9 TRBD1 - TRBJ1-2
CAWSRGYEQYF TGTGCCTGGAGTCGAGGCTACGAGCAGTACTTC TRBV30 - - TRBJ2-7
CASSYSERETGNTIYF TGTGCCAGCAGTTACTCCGAACGGGAAACTGGAAACACCATATATTTT TRBV6-6 - - TRBJ1-3
CASSYPRDRTAYEQYF TGTGCCAGCAGCTACCCGCGGGACAGGACTGCCTACGAGCAGTACTTC TRBV7-2 TRBD1 - TRBJ2-7
CASSLGAGSYEQYF TGTGCCAGCAGCTTAGGGGCAGGATCCTACGAGCAGTACTTC TRBV7-2 - once TRBJ2-7
CASSVGRTGVPAFF TGTGCCAGCAGCGTAGGTAGGACAGGGGTCCCAGCTTTCTTT TRBV9 TRBD1 - TRBJ1-1
CAITSRSGGASSYEQYF TGTGCCATCACATCCCGCAGTGGCGGGGCGAGCTCCTACGAGCAGTACTTC TRBV10-3 - - TRBJ2-7
CASGPGQGRHTEAFF TGTGCCAGTGGCCCGGGACAAGGACGGCACACTGAAGCTTTCTTT TRBV19 - - TRBJ1-1
CASSHGSVYTEAFF TGTGCCAGCAGCCATGGGTCGGTATATACTGAAGCTTTCTTT TRBV5-4 - - TRBJ1-1
CASRARGLVPQHF TGTGCCAGCAGGGCGAGGGGGCTGGTGCCCCAGCATTTT TRBV2 TRBD1 - TRBJ1-5
CASTSTGGGDTEAFF TGTGCCAGTACCTCGACAGGGGGCGGAGACACTGAAGCTTTCTTT TRBV19 TRBD1 - TRBJ1-1
CASSFVRLAGGYNEQFF TGTGCCAGCAGCTTTGTGAGACTAGCGGGGGGGTACAATGAGCAGTTCTTC TRBV5-4 TRBD2 - TRBJ2-1
CASSHTGDYEQYF TGTGCCAGCAGTCACACCGGCGACTACGAGCAGTACTTC TRBV6-2/TRBV6-3 - - TRBJ2-7
CASSTGLAGATDTQYF TGTGCCAGCAGCACGGGACTAGCGGGGGCGACGGATACGCAGTATTTT TRBV13 TRBD2 - TRBJ2-3
CASSLLNGGVNTGELFF TGTGCCAGCAGCTTATTGAACGGGGGGGTCAACACCGGGGAGCTGTTTTTT TRBV11-2 TRBD2 - TRBJ2-2
CASSPWTSFATQYF TGTGCCAGCAGCCCTTGGACTAGCTTCGCGACCCAGTACTTC TRBV7-2 TRBD2 once TRBJ2-5
CAWSVDSNQPQHF TGTGCCTGGAGCGTCGACAGCAATCAGCCCCAGCATTTT TRBV30 - - TRBJ1-5
CASSLSGPSYEQYF TGTGCCAGCAGCTTGTCGGGCCCCTCCTACGAGCAGTACTTC TRBV11-2 - - TRBJ2-7
CASSFRATSGNTIYF TGTGCCAGCAGTTTTAGGGCGACCTCTGGAAACACCATATATTTT TRBV28 - - TRBJ1-3
CASSSTGISGNTIYF TGCGCCAGCAGCTCTACAGGGATCTCTGGAAACACCATATATTTT TRBV5-1 - - TRBJ1-3
CASSYIPGSTEAFF TGTGCCAGCAGTTACATCCCGGGGTCTACTGAAGCTTTCTTT TRBV6-2/TRBV6-3 - - TRBJ1-1
CATSRVRTAGELFF TGTGCCACCAGCAGAGTCCGGACGGCCGGGGAGCTGTTTTTT TRBV15 - - TRBJ2-2
CASSFGSTNEKLFF TGTGCCAGCAGTTTCGGCTCAACTAATGAAAAACTGTTTTTT TRBV28 - - TRBJ1-4
CASSLRVTNEKLFF TGTGCCAGCAGTCTCAGGGTCACTAATGAAAAACTGTTTTTT TRBV7-9 - - TRBJ1-4
CASSIKLAEREYF TGTGCCAGTAGTATCAAGCTAGCTGAGCGGGAGTATTTT TRBV19 - - TRBJ2-3
CASSQDPTGLGEKLFF TGCGCCAGCAGCCAAGACCCGACAGGGTTGGGTGAAAAACTGTTTTTT TRBV4-3 TRBD1 - TRBJ1-4
CASSAVGDRGGYTF TGTGCCAGCAGCGCCGTGGGGGACCGTGGTGGCTACACCTTC TRBV6-2/TRBV6-3 - - TRBJ1-2
CASSAGQGSNYGYTF TGTGCCAGCAGCGCCGGACAGGGATCTAACTATGGCTACACCTTC TRBV9 TRBD1 - TRBJ1-2
CASSLGSSNQPQHF TGTGCCAGCAGTTTGGGCAGCTCCAATCAGCCCCAGCATTTT TRBV27 - - TRBJ1-5